This TCR beta chain derives from a study of naive and memory T cell subsets. Two oligonucleotides, mixed equimolar, formed the beta constant-region primer covering TRBC1 and TRBC2. TCRdb re-called the UMI-ligation and nested PCR reads with MiXCR, one entry per CDR3 protein. The data contain about 90,000 distinct CDR3 sequences, around 7% of them singletons. V was cut by 3 bases and J by 0 bases, with 9 bases left in between. Germline CDR1 MNHNS, CDR2 SASEGT. The CDR3 spans 16 residues. This clonotype was seen a handful of times. This chain uses TRBV6-1 with TRBJ2-6; D is possibly TRBD2 (5 bases). The specimen sequenced was central memory CD4+ T cells from blood. The TCR originated in a human donor in good health. For the CDR3, the DNA is TGTGCCAGCAGTGATCGTGGACTCTCTGGGGCCAACGTCCTGACTTTC. It translates to CASSDRGLSGANVLTF.